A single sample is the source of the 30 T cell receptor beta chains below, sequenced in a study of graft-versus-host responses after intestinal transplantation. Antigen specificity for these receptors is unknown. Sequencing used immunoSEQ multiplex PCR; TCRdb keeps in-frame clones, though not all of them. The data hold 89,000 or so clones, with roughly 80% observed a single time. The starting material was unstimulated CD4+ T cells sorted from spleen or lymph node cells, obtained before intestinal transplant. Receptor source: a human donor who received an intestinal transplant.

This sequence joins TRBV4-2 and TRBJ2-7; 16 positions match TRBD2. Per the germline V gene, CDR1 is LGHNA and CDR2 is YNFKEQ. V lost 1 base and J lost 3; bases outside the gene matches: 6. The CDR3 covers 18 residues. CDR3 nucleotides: TGTGCCAGCAGCCAAGCACCGGGACTAGCGGGAGGGGTCTACGAGCAGTACTTC. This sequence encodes CASSQAPGLAGGVYEQYF.

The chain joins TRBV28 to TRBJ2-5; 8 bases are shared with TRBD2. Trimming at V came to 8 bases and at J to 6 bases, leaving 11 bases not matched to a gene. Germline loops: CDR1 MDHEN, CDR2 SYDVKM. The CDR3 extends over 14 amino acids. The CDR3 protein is CASQPGGREKTQYF. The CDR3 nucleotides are TGTGCCAGCCAGCCGGGGGGGCGCGAAAAGACCCAGTACTTC.

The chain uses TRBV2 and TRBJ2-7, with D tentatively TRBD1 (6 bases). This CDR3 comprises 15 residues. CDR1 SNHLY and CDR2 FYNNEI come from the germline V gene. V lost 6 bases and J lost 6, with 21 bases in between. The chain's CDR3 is CASRGRFSGVTEQYF. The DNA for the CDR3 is TGTGCCAGCAGGGGCCGTTTCTCAGGGGTTACCGAGCAGTACTTC.

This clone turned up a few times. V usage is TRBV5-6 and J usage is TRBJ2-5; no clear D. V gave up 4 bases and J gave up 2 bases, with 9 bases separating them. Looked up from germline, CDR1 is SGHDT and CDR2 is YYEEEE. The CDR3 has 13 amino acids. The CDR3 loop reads CASSQITQETQYF. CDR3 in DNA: TGTGCCAGCAGCCAGATAACACAAGAGACCCAGTACTTC.

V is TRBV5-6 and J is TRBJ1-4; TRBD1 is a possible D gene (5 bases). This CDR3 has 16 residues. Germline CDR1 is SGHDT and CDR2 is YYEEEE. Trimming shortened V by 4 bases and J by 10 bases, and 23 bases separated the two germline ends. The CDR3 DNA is TGTGCCAGCAGCGAAAACAGGTTCCCTTACTCCGGAAAACTGTTTTTT. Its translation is CASSENRFPYSGKLFF.

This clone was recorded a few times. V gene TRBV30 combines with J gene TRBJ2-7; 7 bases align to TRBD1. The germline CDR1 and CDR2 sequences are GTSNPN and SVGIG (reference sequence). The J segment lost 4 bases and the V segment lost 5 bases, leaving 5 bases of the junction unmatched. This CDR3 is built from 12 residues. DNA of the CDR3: TGTGCCTGGGGGGACAGTAGTTACGAGCAGTACTTC. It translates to CAWGDSSYEQYF.

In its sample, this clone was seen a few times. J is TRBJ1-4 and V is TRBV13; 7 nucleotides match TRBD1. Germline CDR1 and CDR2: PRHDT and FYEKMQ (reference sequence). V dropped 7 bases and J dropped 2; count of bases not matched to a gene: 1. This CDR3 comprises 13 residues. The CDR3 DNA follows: TGTGCCAGCACCAGGGGGACTAATGAAAAACTGTTTTTT. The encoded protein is CASTRGTNEKLFF.

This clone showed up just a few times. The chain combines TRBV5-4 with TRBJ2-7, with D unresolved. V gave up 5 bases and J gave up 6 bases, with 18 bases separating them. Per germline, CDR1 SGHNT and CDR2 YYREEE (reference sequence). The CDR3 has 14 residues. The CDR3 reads CASRMRLPPGEQYF. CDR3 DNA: TGTGCCAGCAGGATGAGGCTGCCTCCTGGCGAGCAGTACTTC. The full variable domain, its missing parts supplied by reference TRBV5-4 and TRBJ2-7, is ETGVTQSPTHLIKTRGQQVTLRCSSQSGHNTVSWYQQALGQGPQFIFQYYREEENGRGNFPPRFSGLQFPNYSSELNVNALELDDSALYLCASRMRLPPGEQYFGPGTRLTVT.

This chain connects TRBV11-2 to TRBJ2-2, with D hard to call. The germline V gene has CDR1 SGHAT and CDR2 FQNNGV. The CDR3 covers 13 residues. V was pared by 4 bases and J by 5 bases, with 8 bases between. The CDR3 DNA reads TGTGCCAGCAGCTCCCAGAGGACCGGGGAGCTGTTTTTT. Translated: CASSSQRTGELFF.

CDR3 sequence reads: CASSPLETQYF. DNA for the CDR3: TGTGCCAGCAGTCCCCTAGAGACCCAGTACTTC. The V and J genes are TRBV6-6 and TRBJ2-5; no reliable D call. Germline values: CDR1 MNHNY, CDR2 SVGAGI (reference sequence). V gave up 5 bases and J gave up 4 bases, with 5 bases separating them. This CDR3 is built from 11 residues.

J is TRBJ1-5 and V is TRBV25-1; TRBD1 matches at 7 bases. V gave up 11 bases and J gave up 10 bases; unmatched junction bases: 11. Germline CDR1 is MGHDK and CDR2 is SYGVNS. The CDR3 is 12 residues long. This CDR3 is CAAATGDQPQHF. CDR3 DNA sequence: TGTGCCGCCGCCACAGGGGACCAACCCCAGCATTTT.

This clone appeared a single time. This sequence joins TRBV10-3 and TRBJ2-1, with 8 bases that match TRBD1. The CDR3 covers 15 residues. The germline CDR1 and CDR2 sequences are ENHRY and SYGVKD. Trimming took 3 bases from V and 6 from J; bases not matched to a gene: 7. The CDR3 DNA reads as TGTGCCATCAGTGAAGGGCAGGGGGCGGGCAATGAGCAGTTCTTC. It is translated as CAISEGQGAGNEQFF.

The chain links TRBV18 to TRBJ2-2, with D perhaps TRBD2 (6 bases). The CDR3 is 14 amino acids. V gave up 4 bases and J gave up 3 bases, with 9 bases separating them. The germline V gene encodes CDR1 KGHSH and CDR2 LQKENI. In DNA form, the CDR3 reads TGTGCCAGCTCACGGGGGGTGCACACCGGGGAGCTGTTTTTT. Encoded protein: CASSRGVHTGELFF.

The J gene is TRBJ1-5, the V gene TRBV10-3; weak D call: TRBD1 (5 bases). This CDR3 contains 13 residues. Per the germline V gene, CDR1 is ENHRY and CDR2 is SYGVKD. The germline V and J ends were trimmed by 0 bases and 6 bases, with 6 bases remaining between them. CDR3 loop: CAISESDSQPQHF. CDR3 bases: TGTGCCATCAGTGAGTCTGACAGTCAGCCCCAGCATTTT.

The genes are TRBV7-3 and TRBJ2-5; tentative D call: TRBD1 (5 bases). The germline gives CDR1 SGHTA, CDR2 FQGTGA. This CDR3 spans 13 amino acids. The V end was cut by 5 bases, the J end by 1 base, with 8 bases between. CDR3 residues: CASSQGSQETQYF. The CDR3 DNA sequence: TGTGCCAGCAGCCAGGGCAGCCAAGAGACCCAGTACTTC.

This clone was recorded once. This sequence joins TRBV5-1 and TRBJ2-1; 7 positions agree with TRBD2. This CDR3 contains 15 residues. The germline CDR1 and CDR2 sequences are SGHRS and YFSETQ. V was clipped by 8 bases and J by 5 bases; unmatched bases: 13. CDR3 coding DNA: TGCGCCAGTACCGGGACTACCATACGGAACAATGAGCAGTTCTTC. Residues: CASTGTTIRNNEQFF.

The CDR3 reads CASSRGPGADGYTF. Here the CDR3 DNA reads TGTGCCAGCTCACGGGGTCCAGGGGCGGATGGCTACACCTTC. The rearrangement uses TRBV18 and TRBJ1-2; tentative D call: TRBD1 (6 bases). Between the trimmed V and J ends, which lost 4 bases and 6 bases, there was a span of 15 bases. Germline loops: CDR1 KGHSH, CDR2 LQKENI. The CDR3 covers 14 residues. Looking up the rest from reference TRBV18 and TRBJ1-2 gives the full variable domain: NAGVMQNPRHLVRRRGQEARLRCSPMKGHSHVYWYRQLPEEGLKFMVYLQKENIIDESGMPKERFSAEFPKEGPSILRIQQVVRGDSAAYFCASSRGPGADGYTFGSGTRLTVV.

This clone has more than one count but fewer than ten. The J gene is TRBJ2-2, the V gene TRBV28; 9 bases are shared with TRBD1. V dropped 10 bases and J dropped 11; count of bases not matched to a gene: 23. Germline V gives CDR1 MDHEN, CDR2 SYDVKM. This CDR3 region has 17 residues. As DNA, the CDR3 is TGTGCCACCCAGGGGCCTCCGACAGGGGGACGCTACGGAGAGCTGTTTTTT. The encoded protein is CATQGPPTGGRYGELFF.

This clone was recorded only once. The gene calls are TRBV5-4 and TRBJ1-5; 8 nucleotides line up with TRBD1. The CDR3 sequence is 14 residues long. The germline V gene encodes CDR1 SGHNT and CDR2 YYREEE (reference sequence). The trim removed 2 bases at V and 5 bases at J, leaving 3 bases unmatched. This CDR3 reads CASSLQGDHQPQHF. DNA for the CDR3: TGTGCCAGCAGCTTACAGGGGGACCATCAGCCCCAGCATTTT. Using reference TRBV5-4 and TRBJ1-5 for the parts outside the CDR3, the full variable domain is ETGVTQSPTHLIKTRGQQVTLRCSSQSGHNTVSWYQQALGQGPQFIFQYYREEENGRGNFPPRFSGLQFPNYSSELNVNALELDDSALYLCASSLQGDHQPQHFGDGTRLSIL.

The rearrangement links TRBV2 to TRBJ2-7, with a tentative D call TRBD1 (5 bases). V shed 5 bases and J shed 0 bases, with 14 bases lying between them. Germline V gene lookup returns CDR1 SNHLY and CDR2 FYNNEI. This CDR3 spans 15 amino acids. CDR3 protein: CASSLFDRVSYEQYF. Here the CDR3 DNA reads TGTGCCAGCAGTCTTTTCGACAGAGTCTCCTACGAGCAGTACTTC.

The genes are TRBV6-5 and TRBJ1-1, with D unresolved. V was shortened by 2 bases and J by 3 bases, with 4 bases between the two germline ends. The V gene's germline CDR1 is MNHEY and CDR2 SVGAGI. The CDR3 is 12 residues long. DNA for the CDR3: TGTGCCAGCAGTTACGGAGACACTGAAGCTTTCTTT. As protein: CASSYGDTEAFF.

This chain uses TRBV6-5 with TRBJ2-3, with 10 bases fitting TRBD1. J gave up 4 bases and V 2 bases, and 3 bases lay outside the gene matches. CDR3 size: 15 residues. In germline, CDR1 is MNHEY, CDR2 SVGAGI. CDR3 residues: CASSYDRGQADTQYF. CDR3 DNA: TGTGCCAGCAGTTACGACAGGGGGCAGGCAGATACGCAGTATTTT.

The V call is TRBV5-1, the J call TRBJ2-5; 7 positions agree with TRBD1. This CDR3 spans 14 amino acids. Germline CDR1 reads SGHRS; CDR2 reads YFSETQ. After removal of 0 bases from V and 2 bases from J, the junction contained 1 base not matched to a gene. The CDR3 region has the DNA TGCGCCAGCAGCTTGGAGGGACAGCAAGAGACCCAGTACTTC. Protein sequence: CASSLEGQQETQYF.

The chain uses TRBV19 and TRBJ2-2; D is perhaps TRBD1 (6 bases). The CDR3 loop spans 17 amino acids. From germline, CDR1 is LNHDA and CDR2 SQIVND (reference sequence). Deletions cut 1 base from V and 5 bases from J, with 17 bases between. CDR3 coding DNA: TGTGCCAGTAGTATAGTCGACAGGACTCTCCAGACCGGGGAGCTGTTTTTT. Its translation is CASSIVDRTLQTGELFF.

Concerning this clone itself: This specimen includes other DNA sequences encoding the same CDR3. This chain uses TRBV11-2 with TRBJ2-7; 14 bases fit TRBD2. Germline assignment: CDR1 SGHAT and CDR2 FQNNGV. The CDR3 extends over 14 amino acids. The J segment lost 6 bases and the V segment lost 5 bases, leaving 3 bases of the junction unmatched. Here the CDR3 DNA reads TGTGCCAGCAGCCTGGGACTAGCGGGAGTCGAGCAGTACTTC. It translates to CASSLGLAGVEQYF. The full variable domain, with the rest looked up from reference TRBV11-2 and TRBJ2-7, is EAGVAQSPRYKIIEKRQSVAFWCNPISGHATLYWYQQILGQGPKLLIQFQNNGVVDDSQLPKDRFSAERLKGVDSTLKIQPAKLEDSAVYLCASSLGLAGVEQYFGPGTRLTVT.

The CDR3 DNA sequence: TGTGCCAGCAGCTTTCTGACGGGGGGAAGCTCTGGGGCCAACGTCCTGACTTTC. Its translation: CASSFLTGGSSGANVLTF. This rearrangement joins TRBV5-4 to TRBJ2-6; 7 positions match TRBD2. The CDR3 is 18 residues long. The germline V gene encodes CDR1 SGHNT and CDR2 YYREEE (reference sequence). V was pared by 2 bases and J by 0 bases, with 8 bases of the junction left unmatched.

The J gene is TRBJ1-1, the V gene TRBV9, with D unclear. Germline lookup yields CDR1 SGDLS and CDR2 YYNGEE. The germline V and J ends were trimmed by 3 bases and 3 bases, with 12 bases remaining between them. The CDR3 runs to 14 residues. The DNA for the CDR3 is TGTGCCAGCAGCGAGTCCCTCGGGTACACTGAAGCTTTCTTT. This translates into CASSESLGYTEAFF.

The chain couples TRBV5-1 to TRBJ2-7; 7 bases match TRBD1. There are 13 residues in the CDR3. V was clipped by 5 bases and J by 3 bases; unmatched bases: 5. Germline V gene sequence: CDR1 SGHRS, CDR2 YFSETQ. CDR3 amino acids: CASRGAGGYEQYF. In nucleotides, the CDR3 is TGCGCCAGCAGAGGGGCAGGGGGCTACGAGCAGTACTTC. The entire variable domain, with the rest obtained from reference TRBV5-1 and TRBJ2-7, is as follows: KAGVTQTPRYLIKTRGQQVTLSCSPISGHRSVSWYQQTPGQGLQFLFEYFSETQRNKGNFPGRFSGRQFSNSRSEMNVSTLELGDSALYLCASRGAGGYEQYFGPGTRLTVT.

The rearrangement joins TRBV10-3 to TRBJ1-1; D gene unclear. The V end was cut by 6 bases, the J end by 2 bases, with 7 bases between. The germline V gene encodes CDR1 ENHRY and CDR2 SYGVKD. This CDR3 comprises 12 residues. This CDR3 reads CAIRSGNTEAFF. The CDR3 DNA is TGTGCCATCAGATCAGGAAACACTGAAGCTTTCTTT.

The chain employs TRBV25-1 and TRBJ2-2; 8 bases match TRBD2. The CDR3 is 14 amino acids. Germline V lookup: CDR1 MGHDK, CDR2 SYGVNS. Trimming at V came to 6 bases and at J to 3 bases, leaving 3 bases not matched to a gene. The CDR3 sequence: CASRSGGDTGELFF. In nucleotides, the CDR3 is TGTGCCAGCAGATCGGGGGGGGACACCGGGGAGCTGTTTTTT.